This TCR beta chain originates from a study of cytomegalovirus exposure and HLA in healthy donors. This PCR relied on a set of 60 Vbeta primers and 13 Jbeta primers. Method: immunoSEQ multiplex PCR; TCRdb's copy keeps in-frame clones and lacks some. The table includes approximately 150,000 clones, about 60% detected once. The study sampled nominally healthy donors, though unrecorded immune exposures were likely. The study's findings and limits: According to reports, the classifier identified cytomegalovirus status with high specificity and sensitivity. The investigators catalogued 150 to 200 TCR beta chains as cytomegalovirus-associated. When presence/absence was analysed, sequencing depth was taken to be roughly uniform across donors.

About this clone: No antigen is known for it.

The germline V gene has CDR1 SEHNR and CDR2 FQNEAQ (reference sequence). Trimming removed 3 bases from V and 8 bases from J; junction bases left unmatched: 5. The CDR3 runs to 14 residues. J is TRBJ2-1 and V is TRBV7-9; 9 bases are shared with TRBD2. The TCR sequence derives from a woman aged 55-70 years in good health and CMV-seropositive. Material: PBMCs. The CDR3 nucleotides read TGTGCCAGCAGCTTGGCTAGCGGGATGGATGAGCAGTTCTTC. Protein: CASSLASGMDEQFF.